This TCR beta chain was recorded in a study of T cells expressing NK-cell markers. Background on the study: Cells sorted as CD3+CD56+NKG2C+, CD3+CD56+NKG2C- and CD3+CD56-NKG2C+ T cells supplied the TCR beta repertoires. Broader study findings: In four donors, dominant clonotypes made up about 28.3-65% of CD3+CD56-NKG2C+ cells. Dominant NKG2C+ clonotypes accounted for roughly 1.0-8% of CD8+ T cells in several donors.

In the case of this clonotype: Its matching antigen is unknown.

TCRdb re-called the 5' RACE reads; every CDR3 protein appears as one record, without DNA. The ten most abundant clones cover about 5.2% of a sample with 350,000 to 450,000 distinct CDR3 sequences. Germline V gene sequence: CDR1 MNHEY, CDR2 SVGAGI. The CDR3 covers 14 residues. The chain employs TRBV6-5 and TRBJ2-1; TCRdb returns TRBD2, unconfirmable since there is no DNA. Material for sequencing was blood T cells: a sorted CD56 or NKG2C T cell subset, CD4+ or CD8+ T cells, or bulk PBMC T cells (not recorded which). The TCR originated in a man between 18 and 69 years old in good health. CDR3: CASSDSGRYNEQFF.